The 22 T cell receptor beta chains below all came from one sample that was sequenced in a study of blood T cell repertoires in COVID-19. TCRdb's copy holds only in-frame clones and misses some; the assay was immunoSEQ multiplex PCR. There are 250,000 to 350,000 clones in the sample; 90% occur only once, and roughly 1.5% lies in the top ten. Sequencing was carried out using PBMCs or T cells enriched from blood (not recorded which). The receptors shown here come from a woman between 18 and 29 years old with acute COVID-19.

The DNA of the CDR3 is TGTGCCAGCAGTAAACCCGGGACAGGGGAGTACAATGAGCAGTTCTTC. Translating it yields CASSKPGTGEYNEQFF. This chain joins TRBV2 and TRBJ2-1; 10 bases align to TRBD1. CDR1 is SNHLY, CDR2 FYNNEI, per germline. This CDR3 contains 16 residues. V lost 5 bases and J lost 4; bases outside the gene matches: 8. Using reference TRBV2 and TRBJ2-1 for the parts outside the CDR3, the full variable domain is EPEVTQTPSHQVTQMGQEVILRCVPISNHLYFYWYRQILGQKVEFLVSFYNNEISEKSEIFDDQFSVERPDGSNFTLKIRSTKLEDSAMYFCASSKPGTGEYNEQFFGPGTRLTVL.

This chain links TRBV28 with TRBJ1-4; TRBD1 matches 8 bases. This CDR3 is built from 15 residues. Trimming cost V 4 bases and J 6 bases; bases outside gene matches: 7. Germline V gene lookup returns CDR1 MDHEN and CDR2 SYDVKM. The CDR3 sequence: CASSSATGGDEKLFF. The CDR3 DNA reads as TGTGCCAGCAGTTCCGCTACAGGGGGGGATGAAAAACTGTTTTTT.

In its sample, this clone was seen once. The V call is TRBV30, the J call TRBJ2-2; D is undetermined. The CDR3 sequence is 12 residues long. Trimming cost V 5 bases and J 7 bases, with 11 bases left between them. From germline, CDR1 is GTSNPN and CDR2 SVGIG (reference sequence). For the CDR3, the DNA is TGTGCCTGGCAGTACAGCAACGGGGAGCTGTTTTTT. Its protein product is CAWQYSNGELFF. The entire variable domain, with the rest obtained from reference TRBV30 and TRBJ2-2, is as follows: SQTIHQWPATLVQPVGSPLSLECTVEGTSNPNLYWYRQAAGRGLQLLFYSVGIGQISSEVPQNLSASRPQDRQFILSSKKLLLSDSGFYLCAWQYSNGELFFGEGSRLTVL.

The V gene is TRBV27, the J gene TRBJ2-7; 9 bases are shared with TRBD2. The germline gives CDR1 MNHEY, CDR2 SMNVEV (reference sequence). The CDR3 contains 15 residues. Trimming cost V 8 bases and J 3 bases; bases outside gene matches: 11. The CDR3 is CASGGLPLAGYEQYF. CDR3 sequence (DNA): TGTGCCAGCGGGGGTTTGCCACTAGCGGGCTACGAGCAGTACTTC.

The rearrangement links TRBV27 to TRBJ1-1; D not certain. Trimming took 4 bases from V and 1 from J, leaving 13 bases between them. The CDR3 totals 15 residues. Per the germline V gene, CDR1 is MNHEY and CDR2 is SMNVEV (reference sequence). CDR3 DNA: TGTGCCAGCAGTTACTCCCGGGATTCGAACACTGAAGCTTTCTTT. It codes for CASSYSRDSNTEAFF.

V and J are TRBV20-1 and TRBJ2-7; TRBD1 matches at 7 bases. Germline V lookup: CDR1 DFQATT, CDR2 SNEGSKA (reference sequence). The CDR3 sequence is 11 residues long. J was trimmed by 4 bases and V by 6 bases; bases with no gene match: 3. CDR3 in DNA: TGCAGTGCAATGGACAGGTACGAGCAGTACTTC. It translates to CSAMDRYEQYF.

This sequence joins TRBV30 and TRBJ1-3; D is uncertain. The CDR3 contains 14 residues. In germline, CDR1 is GTSNPN, CDR2 SVGIG (reference sequence). Trimming stripped 6 bases from V and 3 bases from J, with 15 bases between. The CDR3 here is CACVQRRVGNTIYF. The CDR3 region has the DNA TGTGCCTGCGTCCAGAGGAGGGTTGGAAACACCATATATTTT.

This clone was counted a few times. The gene calls are TRBV4-2 and TRBJ2-1; 10 bases align to TRBD2. Germline assignment: CDR1 LGHNA and CDR2 YNFKEQ. The CDR3 has 15 amino acids. V lost 4 bases to trimming and J lost 8 bases; unmatched junction nucleotides: 8. CDR3 sequence: CASSRSSGSVDEQFF. Here the CDR3 DNA reads TGTGCCAGCAGCCGCTCTAGCGGGAGTGTCGATGAGCAGTTCTTC.

The chain employs TRBV24-1 and TRBJ2-7, with 9 positions matching TRBD1. Trimming removed 4 bases from V and 5 bases from J; junction bases left unmatched: 5. The germline V gene has CDR1 KGHDR and CDR2 SFDVKD. This CDR3 is 14 amino acids long. The CDR3 DNA is TGTGCCACCAGTGACCCGGGACAGGGTGACGAGCAGTACTTC. This sequence encodes CATSDPGQGDEQYF.

V gene TRBV30 combines with J gene TRBJ2-3, with TRBD1 matching over 7 bases. Trimming took 4 bases from V and 14 from J; bases not matched to a gene: 12. CDR1 is GTSNPN and CDR2 is SVGIG in the germline V gene (reference sequence). The CDR3 is 12 amino acids. CDR3 DNA: TGTGCCTGGATACCTACAGGGGAGATTCCGTATTTT. It codes for CAWIPTGEIPYF. Full variable domain (outside the CDR3, taken from reference TRBV30 and TRBJ2-3): SQTIHQWPATLVQPVGSPLSLECTVEGTSNPNLYWYRQAAGRGLQLLFYSVGIGQISSEVPQNLSASRPQDRQFILSSKKLLLSDSGFYLCAWIPTGEIPYFGPGTRLTVL.

CDR3 residues: CASSSGTAYEQYF. The DNA for the CDR3 is TGTGCCAGCAGCTCCGGGACAGCCTACGAGCAGTACTTC. The V gene is TRBV5-4, the J gene TRBJ2-7, with 7 bases fitting TRBD1. The CDR3 consists of 13 residues. Per germline, CDR1 SGHNT and CDR2 YYREEE (reference sequence). Trimming at V came to 3 bases and at J to 2 bases, leaving 2 bases not matched to a gene.

V and J are TRBV11-3 and TRBJ2-1; D unresolved. Germline V gives CDR1 SGHNT, CDR2 YENEEA. Trimming pared 3 bases from V and 0 bases from J, leaving 6 bases between. The CDR3 is 14 residues long. CDR3 in DNA: TGTGCCAGCAGCTTGACTCGCTCCTACAATGAGCAGTTCTTC. Translated: CASSLTRSYNEQFF.

J is TRBJ2-1 and V is TRBV29-1; 10 bases map to TRBD1. Germline V CDR1 and CDR2: SQVTM, ANQGSEA. The CDR3 spans 14 residues. V was pared by 1 base and J by 3 bases, with 0 bases of the junction left unmatched. CDR3 coding DNA: TGCAGCGTTGAAGGGACAGGGGGCTACAATGAGCAGTTCTTC. It encodes CSVEGTGGYNEQFF.

The gene calls are TRBV27 and TRBJ2-3, with 7 nucleotides matching TRBD1. Germline trimming cut 5 bases from V and 1 base from J; bases unmatched to any gene: 24. Germline values: CDR1 MNHEY, CDR2 SMNVEV (reference sequence). The CDR3 is made up of 21 amino acids. The chain's CDR3 is CASSGGPTDRDPSDRTDTQYF. The CDR3 region has the DNA TGTGCCAGCAGTGGGGGACCTACCGACAGGGACCCCTCAGATCGCACAGATACGCAGTATTTT.

The chain carries TRBV30 and TRBJ2-1, with no clear D. Germline V gene lookup returns CDR1 GTSNPN and CDR2 SVGIG (reference sequence). This CDR3 has 13 amino acids. V shed 2 bases and J shed 3 bases, with 8 bases lying between them. The chain's CDR3 is CAWSLGLYNEQFF. CDR3 DNA: TGTGCCTGGAGTTTGGGCCTCTACAATGAGCAGTTCTTC.

In its sample, this clone was seen once. This sequence joins TRBV5-5 and TRBJ2-7; 11 nucleotides align to TRBD2. V was pared by 3 bases and J by 3 bases, with 5 bases of the junction left unmatched. CDR1 and CDR2 (germline): SGHKS, YYEKEE (reference sequence). CDR3 length equals 15 residues. The CDR3, as DNA: TGTGCCAGCAGCTCGGGACTAGCGGACCACTACGAGCAGTACTTC. Protein: CASSSGLADHYEQYF.

This chain joins TRBV28 and TRBJ2-7; D gene unclear. This CDR3 contains 14 residues. Deletions cut 6 bases from V and 2 bases from J, with 14 bases between. Germline-derived CDR1 and CDR2 are MDHEN and SYDVKM. Here the CDR3 DNA reads TGTGCCAGCAGACCCCCCACAACAACCTACGAGCAGTACTTC. Translation: CASRPPTTTYEQYF.

The chain joins TRBV18 to TRBJ1-3; 8 positions agree with TRBD1. This CDR3 region has 17 residues. Per germline, CDR1 KGHSH and CDR2 LQKENI. With V trimmed by 4 bases and J by 3 bases, 11 bases remained unmatched. The CDR3 coding sequence is TGTGCCAGCTCACGCGGACAGGGTGATGGATATGGAAACACCATATATTTT. It codes for CASSRGQGDGYGNTIYF.

This chain uses TRBV7-9 with TRBJ2-3, with D tentatively TRBD2 (6 bases). In germline, CDR1 is SEHNR, CDR2 FQNEAQ (reference sequence). Trimming removed 7 bases at V and 5 bases at J, with 25 bases between. The CDR3 totals 17 residues. The CDR3 loop is CASTNYPAPGREDTQYF. As DNA, the CDR3 is TGTGCCAGCACCAATTATCCGGCACCCGGGCGGGAAGATACGCAGTATTTT.

Regarding this clone: In the same sample, other DNA sequences code for this CDR3. The chain has TRBV6-5 and TRBJ1-5, with D hard to call. The CDR3 has 14 residues. With 0 bases removed from V and 2 bases from J, the gap between germline ends came to 5 bases. The germline gives CDR1 MNHEY, CDR2 SVGAGI. CDR3 in amino acids: CASSYSPGNQPQHF. In DNA, the CDR3 is TGTGCCAGCAGTTACTCTCCAGGCAATCAGCCCCAGCATTTT.

The chain carries TRBV19 and TRBJ1-1; D is perhaps TRBD1 (6 bases). In germline, CDR1 is LNHDA, CDR2 SQIVND (reference sequence). V was shortened by 4 bases and J by 5 bases, with 11 bases between the two germline ends. This CDR3 has 13 amino acids. This CDR3 is CASSNDRRTEAFF. In DNA form, the CDR3 reads TGTGCCAGTAGTAATGACAGGAGAACTGAAGCTTTCTTT.

The CDR3 reads CAISVGGTGNYGYTF. The CDR3 DNA reads as TGTGCCATCAGTGTGGGGGGGACAGGCAACTATGGCTACACCTTC. This chain joins TRBV10-3 and TRBJ1-2; 8 bases match TRBD1. From germline, CDR1 is ENHRY and CDR2 SYGVKD. With V trimmed by 4 bases and J by 2 bases, 6 bases remained unmatched. The CDR3 extends over 15 amino acids.